This T cell receptor beta chain appears in the sequencing data of a study of human T cells and chemical hapten exposure. This CDR3 spans 15 amino acids. Germline CDR1 reads SGHRS; CDR2 reads YFSETQ. Trimming removed 0 bases from V and 0 bases from J, with 7 bases in between. TCRdb itself ran the RACE reads through MiXCR, one entry per CDR3 protein. The sample consists of some 64,000 distinct CDR3 sequences, 11% of them appearing once. Specified time point: patch test 3, about 24 weeks after DPC sensitization. Specified treatment: therapeutic diphenylcyclopropenone sensitization with weekly scalp DPC. J is TRBJ1-5 and V is TRBV5-1, with D uncertain. The TCR comes from a woman in her twenties or thirties with alopecia areata. Some clones in this sample may be carry-over from other donors' samples. Sequences were derived from whole blood, sampled in connection with sensitization to the hapten diphenylcyclopropenone (DPC). DNA for the CDR3: TGCGCCAGCAGCTTGGGGCATAATAGCAATCAGCCCCAGCATTTT. Translating it yields CASSLGHNSNQPQHF.